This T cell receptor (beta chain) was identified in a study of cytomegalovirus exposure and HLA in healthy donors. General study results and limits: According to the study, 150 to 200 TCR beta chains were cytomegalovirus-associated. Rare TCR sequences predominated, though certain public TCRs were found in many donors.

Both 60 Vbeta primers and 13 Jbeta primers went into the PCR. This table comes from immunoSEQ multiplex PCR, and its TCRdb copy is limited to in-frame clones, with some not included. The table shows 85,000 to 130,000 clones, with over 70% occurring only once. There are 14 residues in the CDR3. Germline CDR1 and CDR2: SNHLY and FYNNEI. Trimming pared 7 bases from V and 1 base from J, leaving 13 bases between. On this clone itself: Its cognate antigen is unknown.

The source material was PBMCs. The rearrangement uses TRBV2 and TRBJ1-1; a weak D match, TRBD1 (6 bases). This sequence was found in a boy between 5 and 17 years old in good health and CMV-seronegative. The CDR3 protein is CASTLGQRNTEAFF. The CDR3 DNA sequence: TGTGCCAGCACCCTGGGACAAAGGAACACTGAAGCTTTCTTT. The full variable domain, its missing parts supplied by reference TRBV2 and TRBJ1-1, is EPEVTQTPSHQVTQMGQEVILRCVPISNHLYFYWYRQILGQKVEFLVSFYNNEISEKSEIFDDQFSVERPDGSNFTLKIRSTKLEDSAMYFCASTLGQRNTEAFFGQGTRLTVV.